Sequencing of this T cell receptor (beta chain) was carried out in a study of technical replicates of blood from a few donors. Per germline, CDR1 GTSNPN and CDR2 SVGIG (reference sequence). V was shortened by 3 bases and J by 5 bases, with 16 bases between the two germline ends. The CDR3 is 14 residues long. Libraries were prepared by immunoSEQ multiplex PCR; TCRdb keeps only in-frame clonotypes and omits some of them. The table shows roughly 68,000 clones, with roughly nine tenths occurring only once. The chain is built from TRBV30 and TRBJ1-1; maybe TRBD1 (5 bases). The receptor was isolated from a human donor in good health. Some clones in this sample may be carry-over from other donors' samples. Sequenced input: PBMCs. The CDR3 spells CAWSRGGGLTEAFF. In nucleotides, the CDR3 is TGTGCCTGGAGCCGCGGGGGGGGTTTAACTGAAGCTTTCTTT.